This T cell receptor beta chain was sequenced in a study of blood T cell dynamics during melanoma immunotherapy. About the research overall: First-line therapy was either pembrolizumab or nivolumab with ipilimumab for metastatic melanoma.

Time point given: pre-treatment baseline. Prior systemic cancer therapy, immunosuppressant use and other active malignancies excluded patients. This CDR3 has 15 amino acids. CDR1 is MRHNA and CDR2 is SNTAGT in the germline V gene. The junction had 9 bases not matched to a gene; V was cut back by 6 bases and J by 2 bases. The protocol was immunoSEQ multiplex PCR, while the TCRdb copy is restricted to in-frame clones and leaves out a portion. The repertoire holds over 15,000 clones, with approximately 80% as singletons. The TCR comes from a human donor with melanoma. The sample in question was blood, obtained from a patient treated with checkpoint blockade. This chain links TRBV6-4 with TRBJ2-5; the match to TRBD1 covers 7 bases. The CDR3 loop reads CASRELGQIQETQYF. For the CDR3, the DNA is TGTGCCAGCAGAGAACTGGGACAGATACAAGAGACCCAGTACTTC.